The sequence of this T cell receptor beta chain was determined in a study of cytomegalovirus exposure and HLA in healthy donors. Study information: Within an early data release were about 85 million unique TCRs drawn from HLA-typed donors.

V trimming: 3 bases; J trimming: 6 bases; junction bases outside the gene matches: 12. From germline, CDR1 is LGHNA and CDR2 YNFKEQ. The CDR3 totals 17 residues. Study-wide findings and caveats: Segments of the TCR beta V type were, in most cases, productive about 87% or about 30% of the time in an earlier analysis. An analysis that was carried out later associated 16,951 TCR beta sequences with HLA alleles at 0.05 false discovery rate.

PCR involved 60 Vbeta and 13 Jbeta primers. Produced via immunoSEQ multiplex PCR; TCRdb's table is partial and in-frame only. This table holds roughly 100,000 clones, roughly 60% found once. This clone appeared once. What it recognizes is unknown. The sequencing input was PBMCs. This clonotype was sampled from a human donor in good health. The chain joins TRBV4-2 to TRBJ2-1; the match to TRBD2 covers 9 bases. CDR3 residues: CASSQTQRLAGSNEQFF. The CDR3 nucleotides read TGTGCCAGCAGCCAGACTCAGCGGCTAGCGGGAAGCAATGAGCAGTTCTTC.